The sequence of this T cell receptor (beta chain) was determined in a study of blood T cells in healthy people across ages. Findings and limits, study-wide: Age brought a roughly linear fall in TCR beta diversity measured per million T cells.

Losses at the gene ends were 11 bases for V and 4 bases for J; bases not matched to a gene: 14. From germline, CDR1 is ENHRY and CDR2 SYGVKD. This CDR3 is 15 amino acids long. A sample-barcoded 5' primer and a J-beta primer mix were used in a second PCR of roughly 6 to 11 cycles. TCRdb re-derived calls from the 5' RACE reads in MiXCR, one entry per CDR3 protein. The sample records approximately 730,000 distinct CDR3 sequences, roughly 45% being singletons. In the case of this clonotype: Its matching antigen is unknown.

The sample taken for sequencing was blood. This chain connects TRBV10-3 to TRBJ2-5, with 9 positions matching TRBD1. The source of this sequence is a woman in her sixties or seventies in good health. CDR3 amino acids: CAVATDRGRRETQYF. In DNA, the CDR3 is TGTGCCGTGGCTACGGACAGGGGACGGCGAGAGACCCAGTACTTC.